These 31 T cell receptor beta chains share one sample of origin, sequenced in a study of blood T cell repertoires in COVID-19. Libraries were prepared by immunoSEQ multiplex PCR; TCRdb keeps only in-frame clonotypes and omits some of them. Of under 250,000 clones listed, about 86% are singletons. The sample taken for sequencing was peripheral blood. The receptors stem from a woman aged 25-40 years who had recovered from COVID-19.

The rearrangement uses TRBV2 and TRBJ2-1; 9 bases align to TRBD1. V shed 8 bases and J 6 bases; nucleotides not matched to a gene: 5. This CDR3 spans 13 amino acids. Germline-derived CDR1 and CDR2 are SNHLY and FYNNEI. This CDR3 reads CASGTGSGNEQFF. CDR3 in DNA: TGTGCCAGCGGGACAGGGTCGGGCAATGAGCAGTTCTTC.

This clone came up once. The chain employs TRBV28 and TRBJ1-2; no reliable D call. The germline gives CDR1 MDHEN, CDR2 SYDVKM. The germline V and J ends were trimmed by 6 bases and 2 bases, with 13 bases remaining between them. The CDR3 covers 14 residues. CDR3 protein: CASSPRSKNYGYTF. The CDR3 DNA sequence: TGTGCCAGCAGCCCTCGGAGTAAGAACTATGGCTACACCTTC.

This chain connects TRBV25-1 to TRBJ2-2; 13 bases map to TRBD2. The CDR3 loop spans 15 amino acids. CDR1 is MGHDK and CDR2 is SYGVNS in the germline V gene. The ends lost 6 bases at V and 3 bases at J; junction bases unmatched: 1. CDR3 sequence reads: CASRTSGRDTGELFF. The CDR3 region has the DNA TGTGCCAGCAGAACTAGCGGGAGGGACACCGGGGAGCTGTTTTTT.

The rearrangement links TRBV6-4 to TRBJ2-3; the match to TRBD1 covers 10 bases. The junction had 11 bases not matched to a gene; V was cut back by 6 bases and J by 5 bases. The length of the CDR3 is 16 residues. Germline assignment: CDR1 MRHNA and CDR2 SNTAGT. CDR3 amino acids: CASSGSFGQGVDTQYF. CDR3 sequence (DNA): TGTGCCAGCAGCGGAAGCTTCGGACAGGGGGTAGATACGCAGTATTTT.

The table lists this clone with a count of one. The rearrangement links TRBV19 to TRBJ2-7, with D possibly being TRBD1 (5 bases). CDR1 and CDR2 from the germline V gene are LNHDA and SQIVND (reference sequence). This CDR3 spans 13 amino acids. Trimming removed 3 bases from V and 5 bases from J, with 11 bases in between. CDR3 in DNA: TGTGCCAGTAGTATGATGCAGGACAACGAGCAGTACTTC. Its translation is CASSMMQDNEQYF.

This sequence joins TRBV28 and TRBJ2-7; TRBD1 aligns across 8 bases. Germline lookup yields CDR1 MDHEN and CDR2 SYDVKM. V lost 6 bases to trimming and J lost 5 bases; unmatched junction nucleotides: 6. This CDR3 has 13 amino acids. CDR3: CASSATGEDEQYF. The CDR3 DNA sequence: TGTGCCAGCAGCGCGACAGGGGAGGACGAGCAGTACTTC.

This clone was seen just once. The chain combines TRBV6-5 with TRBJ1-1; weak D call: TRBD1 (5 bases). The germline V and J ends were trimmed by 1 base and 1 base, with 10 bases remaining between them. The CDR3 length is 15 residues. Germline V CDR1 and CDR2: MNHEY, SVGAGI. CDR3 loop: CASSYFGGPNTEAFF. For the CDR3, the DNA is TGTGCCAGCAGTTACTTCGGGGGACCGAACACTGAAGCTTTCTTT.

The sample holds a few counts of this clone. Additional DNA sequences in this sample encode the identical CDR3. For the CDR3, the DNA is TGTGCCAGCAGCTTACGCTACGAGCAGTACTTC. Its protein product is CASSLRYEQYF. This chain links TRBV7-9 with TRBJ2-7; D gene ambiguous. Germline lookup yields CDR1 SEHNR and CDR2 FQNEAQ (reference sequence). Trimming pared 2 bases from V and 3 bases from J, leaving 2 bases between. CDR3 length: 11 amino acids.

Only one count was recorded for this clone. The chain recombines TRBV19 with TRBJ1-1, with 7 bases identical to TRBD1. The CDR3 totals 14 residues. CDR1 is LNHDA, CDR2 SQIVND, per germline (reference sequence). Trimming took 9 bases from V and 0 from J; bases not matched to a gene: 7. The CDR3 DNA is TGTGCCAGCCGACAGGGTCCCATGAACACTGAAGCTTTCTTT. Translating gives CASRQGPMNTEAFF.

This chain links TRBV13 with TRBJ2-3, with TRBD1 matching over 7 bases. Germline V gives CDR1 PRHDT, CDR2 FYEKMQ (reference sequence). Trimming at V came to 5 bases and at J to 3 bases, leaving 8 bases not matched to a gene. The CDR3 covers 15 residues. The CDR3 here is CASSPFRQGTDTQYF. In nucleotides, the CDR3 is TGTGCCAGCAGCCCCTTTCGACAGGGAACAGATACGCAGTATTTT.

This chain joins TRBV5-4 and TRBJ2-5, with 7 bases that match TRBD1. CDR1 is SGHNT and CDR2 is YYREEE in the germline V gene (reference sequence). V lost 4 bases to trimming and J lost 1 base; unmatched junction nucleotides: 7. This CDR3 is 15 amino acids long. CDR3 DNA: TGTGCCAGCAGCCAGGGACAGATAAGCCAAGAGACCCAGTACTTC. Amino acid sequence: CASSQGQISQETQYF.

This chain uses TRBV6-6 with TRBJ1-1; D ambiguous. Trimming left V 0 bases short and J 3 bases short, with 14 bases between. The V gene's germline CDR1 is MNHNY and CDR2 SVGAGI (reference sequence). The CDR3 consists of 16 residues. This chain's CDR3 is CASSYSTGVGHTEAFF. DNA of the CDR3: TGTGCCAGCAGTTACTCGACGGGAGTCGGACACACTGAAGCTTTCTTT.

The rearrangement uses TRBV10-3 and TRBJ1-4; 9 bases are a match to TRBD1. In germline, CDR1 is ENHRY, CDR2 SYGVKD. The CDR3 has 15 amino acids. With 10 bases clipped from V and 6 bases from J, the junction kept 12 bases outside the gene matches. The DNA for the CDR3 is TGTGCCACGGCGGCACAGGGGGCGAACGATGAAAAACTGTTTTTT. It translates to CATAAQGANDEKLFF.

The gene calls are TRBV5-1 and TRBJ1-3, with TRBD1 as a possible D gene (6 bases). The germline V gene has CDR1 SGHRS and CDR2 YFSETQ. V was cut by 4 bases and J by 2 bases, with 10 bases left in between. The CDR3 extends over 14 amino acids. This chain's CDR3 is CASSGDMAGNTIYF. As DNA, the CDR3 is TGCGCCAGCAGCGGGGACATGGCTGGAAACACCATATATTTT.

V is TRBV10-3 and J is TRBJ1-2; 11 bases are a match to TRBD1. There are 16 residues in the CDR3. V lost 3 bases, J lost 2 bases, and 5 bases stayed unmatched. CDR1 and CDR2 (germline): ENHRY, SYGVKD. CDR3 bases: TGTGCCATCAGTGACGGGACAGGGGGTTACAACTATGGCTACACCTTC. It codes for CAISDGTGGYNYGYTF.

CDR3 coding DNA: TGTGCCAGCAGTTTGAGGACAGGCGAGCAGTACTTC. Protein sequence: CASSLRTGEQYF. V gene TRBV27 combines with J gene TRBJ2-7, with 7 bases fitting TRBD1. This CDR3 contains 12 residues. Per the germline V gene, CDR1 is MNHEY and CDR2 is SMNVEV (reference sequence). V lost 3 bases and J lost 6; bases outside the gene matches: 2.

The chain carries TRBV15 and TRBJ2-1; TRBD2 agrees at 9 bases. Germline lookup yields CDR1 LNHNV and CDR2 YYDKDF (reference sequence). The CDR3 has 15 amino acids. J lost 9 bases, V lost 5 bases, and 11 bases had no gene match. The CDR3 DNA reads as TGTGCCACCAGCCCTAGGCTAGCGGGATTGGGTGAGCAGTTCTTC. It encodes CATSPRLAGLGEQFF.

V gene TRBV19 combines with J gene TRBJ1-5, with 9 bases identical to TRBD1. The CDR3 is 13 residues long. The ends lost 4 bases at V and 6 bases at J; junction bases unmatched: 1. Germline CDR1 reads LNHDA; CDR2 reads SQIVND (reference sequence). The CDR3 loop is CASSKGQGQPQHF. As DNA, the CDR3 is TGTGCCAGTAGTAAGGGACAGGGTCAGCCCCAGCATTTT. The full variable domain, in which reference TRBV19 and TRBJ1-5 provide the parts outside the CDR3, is DGGITQSPKYLFRKEGQNVTLSCEQNLNHDAMYWYRQDPGQGLRLIYYSQIVNDFQKGDIAEGYSVSREKKESFPLTVTSAQKNPTAFYLCASSKGQGQPQHFGDGTRLSIL.

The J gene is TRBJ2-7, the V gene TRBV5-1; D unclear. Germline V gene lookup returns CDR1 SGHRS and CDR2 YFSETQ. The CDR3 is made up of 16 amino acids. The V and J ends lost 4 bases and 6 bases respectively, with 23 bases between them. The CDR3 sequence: CASSARGPLFTGEQYF. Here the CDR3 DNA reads TGCGCCAGCAGCGCCAGAGGCCCGCTCTTTACCGGCGAGCAGTACTTC.

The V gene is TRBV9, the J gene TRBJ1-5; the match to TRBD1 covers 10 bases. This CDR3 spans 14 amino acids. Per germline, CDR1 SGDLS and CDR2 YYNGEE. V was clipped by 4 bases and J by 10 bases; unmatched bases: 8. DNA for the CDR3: TGTGCCAGCAGCCCCGGGACAGGGGCCTCCCCCCAGCATTTT. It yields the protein CASSPGTGASPQHF.

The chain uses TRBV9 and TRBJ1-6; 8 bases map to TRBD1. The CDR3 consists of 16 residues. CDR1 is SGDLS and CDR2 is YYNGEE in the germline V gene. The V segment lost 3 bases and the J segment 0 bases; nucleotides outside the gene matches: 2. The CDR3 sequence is CASSDTGGSYNSPLHF. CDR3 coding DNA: TGTGCCAGCAGCGATACAGGGGGCTCCTATAATTCACCCCTCCACTTT.

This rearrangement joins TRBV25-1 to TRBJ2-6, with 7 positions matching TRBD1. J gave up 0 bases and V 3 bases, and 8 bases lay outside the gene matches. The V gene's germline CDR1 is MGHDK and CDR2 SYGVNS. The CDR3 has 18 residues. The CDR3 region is CASSDEGQSSSGANVLTF. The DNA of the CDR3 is TGTGCCAGCAGTGACGAGGGACAGTCGAGCTCTGGGGCCAACGTCCTGACTTTC.

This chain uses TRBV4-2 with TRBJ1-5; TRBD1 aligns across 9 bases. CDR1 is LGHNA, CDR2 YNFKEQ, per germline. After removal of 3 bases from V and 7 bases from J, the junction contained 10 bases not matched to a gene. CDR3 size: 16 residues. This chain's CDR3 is CASSQIPWTGEQPQHF. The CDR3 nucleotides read TGTGCCAGCAGCCAGATCCCCTGGACAGGGGAACAGCCCCAGCATTTT.

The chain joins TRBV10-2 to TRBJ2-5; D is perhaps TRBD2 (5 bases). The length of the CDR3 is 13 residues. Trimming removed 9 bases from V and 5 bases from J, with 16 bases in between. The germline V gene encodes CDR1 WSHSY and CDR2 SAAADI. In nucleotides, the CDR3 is TGCGCCAGTAGGGAGCAGTTGGAGGAGACCCAGTACTTC. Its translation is CASREQLEETQYF.

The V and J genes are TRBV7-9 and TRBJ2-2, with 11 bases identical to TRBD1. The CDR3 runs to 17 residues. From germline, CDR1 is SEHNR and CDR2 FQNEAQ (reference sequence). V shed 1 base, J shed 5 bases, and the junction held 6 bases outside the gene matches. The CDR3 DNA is TGTGCCAGCAGCTTAGTAGGACAGGGGGCATGGACCGGGGAGCTGTTTTTT. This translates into CASSLVGQGAWTGELFF.

The CDR3: CATSDLRGGGDQETQYF. The CDR3 DNA follows: TGTGCCACCAGTGATTTGAGGGGGGGCGGCGACCAAGAGACCCAGTACTTC. This chain uses TRBV24-1 with TRBJ2-5, with D tentatively TRBD2 (7 bases). CDR1 KGHDR and CDR2 SFDVKD come from the germline V gene. V was clipped by 0 bases and J by 0 bases, with 13 bases between them. The CDR3 is 17 residues long.

CDR3 nucleotide sequence: TGTGCCACCAGTGATTGGACAGAGCAACCTTATAAGCAGTACTTC. This codes for CATSDWTEQPYKQYF. The V call is TRBV24-1, the J call TRBJ2-7, with D maybe TRBD1 (6 bases). Per germline, CDR1 KGHDR and CDR2 SFDVKD. V shed 2 bases and J shed 8 bases, with 18 bases lying between them. CDR3 length: 15 amino acids.

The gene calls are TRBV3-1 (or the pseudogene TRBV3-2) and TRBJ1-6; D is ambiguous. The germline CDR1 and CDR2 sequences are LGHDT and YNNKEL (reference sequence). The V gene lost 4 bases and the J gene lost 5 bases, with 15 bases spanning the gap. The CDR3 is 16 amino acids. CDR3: CASSPGNPVDNSPLHF. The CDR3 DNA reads TGTGCCAGCAGCCCGGGAAATCCAGTTGATAATTCACCCCTCCACTTT.

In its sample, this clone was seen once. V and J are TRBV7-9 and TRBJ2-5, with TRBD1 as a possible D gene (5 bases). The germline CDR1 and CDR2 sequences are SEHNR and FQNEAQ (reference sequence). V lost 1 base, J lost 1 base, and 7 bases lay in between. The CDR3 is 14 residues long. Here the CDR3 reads CASSLVGVQETQYF. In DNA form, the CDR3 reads TGTGCCAGCAGCTTAGTAGGGGTCCAAGAGACCCAGTACTTC.

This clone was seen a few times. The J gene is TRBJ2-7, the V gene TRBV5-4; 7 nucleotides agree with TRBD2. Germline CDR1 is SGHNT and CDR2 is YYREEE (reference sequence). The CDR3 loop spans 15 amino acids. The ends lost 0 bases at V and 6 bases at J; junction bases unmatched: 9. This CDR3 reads CASSLGAGAPVEQYF. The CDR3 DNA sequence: TGTGCCAGCAGCTTGGGGGCGGGAGCACCGGTCGAGCAGTACTTC. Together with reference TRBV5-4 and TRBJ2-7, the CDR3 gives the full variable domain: ETGVTQSPTHLIKTRGQQVTLRCSSQSGHNTVSWYQQALGQGPQFIFQYYREEENGRGNFPPRFSGLQFPNYSSELNVNALELDDSALYLCASSLGAGAPVEQYFGPGTRLTVT.

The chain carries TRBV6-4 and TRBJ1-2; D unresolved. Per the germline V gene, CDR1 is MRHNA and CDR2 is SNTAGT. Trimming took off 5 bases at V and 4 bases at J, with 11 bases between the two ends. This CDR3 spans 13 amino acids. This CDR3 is CASSPDRGYGYTF. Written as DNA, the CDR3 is TGTGCCAGCAGTCCCGACCGGGGCTATGGCTACACCTTC.